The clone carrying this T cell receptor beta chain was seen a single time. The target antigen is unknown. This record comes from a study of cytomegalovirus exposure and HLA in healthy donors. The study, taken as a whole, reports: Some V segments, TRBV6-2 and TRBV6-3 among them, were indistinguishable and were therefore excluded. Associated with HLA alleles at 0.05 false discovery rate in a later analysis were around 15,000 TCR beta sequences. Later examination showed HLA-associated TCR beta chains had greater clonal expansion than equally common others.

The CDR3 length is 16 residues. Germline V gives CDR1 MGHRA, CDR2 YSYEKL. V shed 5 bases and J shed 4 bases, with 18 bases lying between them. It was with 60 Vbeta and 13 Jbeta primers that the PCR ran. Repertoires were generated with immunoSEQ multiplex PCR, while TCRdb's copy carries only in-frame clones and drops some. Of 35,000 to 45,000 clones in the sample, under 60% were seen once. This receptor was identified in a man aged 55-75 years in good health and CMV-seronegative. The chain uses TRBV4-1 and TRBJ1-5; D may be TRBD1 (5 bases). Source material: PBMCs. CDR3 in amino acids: CASSKRGDVGNQPQHF. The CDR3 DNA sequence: TGCGCCAGCAGCAAAAGGGGCGATGTGGGTAATCAGCCCCAGCATTTT.